This TCR beta chain was sequenced for a study of OX40 agonist ivuxolimab in advanced cancers. Assay used: immunoSEQ multiplex PCR; TCRdb lists only in-frame clones, some missing. The sample has 13,000 to 15,000 clones, approximately 93% seen once. Germline assignment: CDR1 MRHNA and CDR2 SNTAGT. The CDR3 is 17 amino acids. V gave up 0 bases and J gave up 3 bases; unmatched junction bases: 6. The starting material was CD4+ or CD8+ T cells sorted from blood, obtained in a trial of the OX40 agonist ivuxolimab. The V and J genes are TRBV6-4 and TRBJ2-3; 10 bases are a match to TRBD2. The TCR was taken from an adult with an advanced solid tumor such as melanoma, head and neck, liver or kidney cancer. The CDR3 sequence: CASSDSTAGGGTDTQYF. In nucleotides, the CDR3 is TGTGCCAGCAGTGACTCGACAGCGGGGGGGGGTACAGATACGCAGTATTTT.